This TCR beta chain was profiled in a study of cytomegalovirus exposure and HLA in healthy donors. Study-level background: A prior analysis found fewer than 120 million unique TCR beta sequences from around 180 million T cells. There were about 86 million unique TCRs (from HLA-typed donors) in an early data release.

This clone has only a few counts. Its antigen is not identified. It was with 60 Vbeta and 13 Jbeta primers that the PCR ran. TCRdb keeps only in-frame clones here, not all; method: immunoSEQ multiplex PCR. The sample lists some 150,000 clones; about 64% were seen once. Findings and caveats of the study: Accurate predictions that matched the HLA-A and HLA-B alleles of most subjects were reportedly made from TCR beta sequences.

Germline assignment: CDR1 SGHVS and CDR2 FQNEAQ. Trimming pared 1 base from V and 0 bases from J, leaving 10 bases between. The CDR3 covers 15 residues. The chain carries TRBV7-8 and TRBJ2-7, with D maybe TRBD1 (5 bases). The clonotype was recovered from a woman in her twenties or thirties in good health and CMV-seropositive. Sequencing was carried out using PBMCs. The CDR3 loop is CASSLVGAVSYEQYF. The CDR3 DNA reads as TGTGCCAGCAGCTTAGTAGGGGCAGTCTCCTACGAGCAGTACTTC. The whole variable domain, filled in from reference TRBV7-8 and TRBJ2-7, reads GAGVSQSPRYKVAKRGQDVALRCDPISGHVSLFWYQQALGQGPEFLTYFQNEAQLDKSGLPSDRFFAERPEGSVSTLKIQRTQQEDSAVYLCASSLVGAVSYEQYFGPGTRLTVT.